This T cell receptor (beta chain) comes out of a study of shared clonotypes between healthy human individuals. Study-level information: Donor composition was a couple of women and three men, aged 18 to 49. Per-donor plates numbered three CD4 naive, three CD4 memory, two CD8 naive and one CD8 memory. Overall study results and limits: Generation probability values for non-shared clonotypes were lower than those for clonotypes shared by all four donors.

CDR3 length: 14 amino acids. V shed 4 bases and J shed 8 bases, with 17 bases lying between them. Germline assignment: CDR1 SNHLY and CDR2 FYNNEI. This clone was observed a handful of times. Its antigen remains unidentified. Each subset's genomic DNA was shared equally among a number of immunoSEQ plates. The method was immunoSEQ multiplex PCR; TCRdb's version includes in-frame clones alone and lacks a portion of them. The sample has approximately 1.1 million clones, about four fifths seen once. Sequenced: memory CD4+ T cells from PBMCs. Subset given: CD45RA-negative fraction. The clonotype was recovered from a man aged 18 to 30 in good health. Some clones in this sample may be carry-over from other donors' samples. The chain couples TRBV2 to TRBJ1-2; D unclear. The CDR3 loop reads CASSGAGGVDGYTF. CDR3 DNA sequence: TGTGCCAGCAGTGGAGCGGGAGGAGTCGACGGCTACACCTTC.